The 20 T cell receptor beta chains presented below share a single source sample, sequenced in a study of blood T cell repertoires in COVID-19. Measured with immunoSEQ multiplex PCR; TCRdb has only the in-frame clones, and not every one. Here the sample spans a few hundred thousand clones, around 92% being singletons. Source material: peripheral blood. The origin of the receptors is a woman younger than 45 with COVID-19, enrolled during active disease.

The chain couples TRBV2 to TRBJ1-4; tentatively, D is TRBD1 (5 bases). This CDR3 has 14 residues. V was pared by 10 bases and J by 4 bases, with 16 bases between. The germline V gene encodes CDR1 SNHLY and CDR2 FYNNEI. In DNA, the CDR3 is TGTGCCACCCTTGGGGCAGACCTTAATGAAAAACTGTTTTTT. It codes for CATLGADLNEKLFF.

The genes are TRBV2 and TRBJ1-6, with 8 bases fitting TRBD1. Germline CDR1 and CDR2: SNHLY and FYNNEI. With V trimmed by 7 bases and J by 10 bases, 9 bases remained unmatched. This CDR3 region has 14 residues. CDR3 region: CASNTRGQGSPLHF. CDR3 sequence (DNA): TGTGCCAGCAACACCAGGGGGCAAGGATCACCCCTCCACTTT.

The J gene is TRBJ2-3, the V gene TRBV28; 10 nucleotides align to TRBD2. The CDR3 spans 16 residues. V trimming: 5 bases; J trimming: 5 bases; junction bases outside the gene matches: 10. Per germline, CDR1 MDHEN and CDR2 SYDVKM. Written as DNA, the CDR3 is TGTGCCAGCAGTCCCGAAGCGGGGGGGCTGAGAGATACGCAGTATTTT. It yields the protein CASSPEAGGLRDTQYF.

This clone has more than one count but fewer than ten. The identical CDR3 is also encoded by other nucleotide sequences in the sample. This chain joins TRBV29-1 and TRBJ2-1; TRBD2 aligns across 12 bases. The CDR3 is made up of 14 amino acids. V lost 7 bases and J lost 6; bases outside the gene matches: 7. Germline V gene sequence: CDR1 SQVTM, CDR2 ANQGSEA. The CDR3 reads CSAPSGGEGNEQFF. The CDR3 DNA reads as TGCAGCGCCCCTAGCGGGGGGGAGGGCAATGAGCAGTTCTTC.

The J gene is TRBJ2-5, the V gene TRBV5-1, with D unresolved. The CDR3 is 14 amino acids. CDR1 and CDR2 (germline): SGHRS, YFSETQ. Trimming removed 0 bases at V and 1 base at J, with 7 bases between. The CDR3 spells CASSLGAAQETQYF. CDR3 in DNA: TGCGCCAGCAGCTTGGGGGCCGCCCAAGAGACCCAGTACTTC.

This chain links TRBV18 with TRBJ1-6; tentative D call: TRBD1 (6 bases). Germline V gene lookup returns CDR1 KGHSH and CDR2 LQKENI. The CDR3 is 15 residues long. V was cut by 2 bases and J by 7 bases, with 12 bases left in between. The chain's CDR3 is CASSPVQGKNSPLHF. The CDR3 region has the DNA TGTGCCAGCTCACCAGTGCAGGGGAAGAATTCACCCCTCCACTTT.

The V call is TRBV9, the J call TRBJ1-1, with D possibly TRBD1 on 5 matching bases. CDR1 and CDR2 (germline): SGDLS, YYNGEE. CDR3 length: 16 amino acids. The V end lost 0 bases, the J end lost 4 bases, and 16 bases lay between the germline ends. The CDR3 sequence is CASSVAPGGGITEAFF. The CDR3 nucleotides are TGTGCCAGCAGCGTAGCCCCGGGGGGGGGAATCACTGAAGCTTTCTTT.

V and J are TRBV7-6 and TRBJ1-1; D possibly corresponds to TRBD1 (6 bases). CDR3 length: 16 residues. Germline loops: CDR1 SGHVS, CDR2 FNYEAQ. V dropped 5 bases and J dropped 0 bases, with 16 bases sitting between them. The CDR3 region is CASSRPQGIMNTEAFF. The CDR3 region has the DNA TGTGCCAGCAGCCGACCACAGGGAATTATGAACACTGAAGCTTTCTTT.

This rearrangement joins TRBV28 to TRBJ1-2; the D gene is possibly TRBD1 (6 bases). Trimming stripped 6 bases from V and 8 bases from J, with 16 bases between. This CDR3 region has 13 residues. Germline V gives CDR1 MDHEN, CDR2 SYDVKM. The CDR3 DNA is TGTGCCAGCAGCCCCGGGGGGCGAGGAGGCTACACCTTC. Amino acid sequence: CASSPGGRGGYTF.

The chain combines TRBV6-5 with TRBJ2-3, with 7 nucleotides matching TRBD2. After removal of 8 bases from V and 3 bases from J, the junction contained 8 bases not matched to a gene. The CDR3 is 14 amino acids. Germline CDR1 is MNHEY and CDR2 is SVGAGI. The CDR3 is CASGSGEGTDTQYF. For the CDR3, the DNA is TGTGCCAGCGGGAGCGGGGAGGGGACAGATACGCAGTATTTT.

The V gene is TRBV7-3, the J gene TRBJ1-3, with D possibly being TRBD1 (6 bases). CDR3 size: 14 residues. V was cut by 5 bases and J by 4 bases, with 12 bases left in between. Germline V gives CDR1 SGHTA, CDR2 FQGTGA. The CDR3 sequence is CASSPTGKGNTIYF. Here the CDR3 DNA reads TGTGCCAGCAGCCCCACAGGGAAAGGAAACACCATATATTTT.

This clone turned up a few times. The J gene is TRBJ1-1, the V gene TRBV2, with D possibly being TRBD1 (5 bases). The CDR3 covers 13 residues. V was pared by 6 bases and J by 4 bases, with 12 bases between. Per the germline V gene, CDR1 is SNHLY and CDR2 is FYNNEI. The CDR3 reads CASSPDSSTEAFF. The CDR3 nucleotides are TGTGCCAGCAGCCCCGACAGTTCCACTGAAGCTTTCTTT. The variable domain in full, with the rest retrieved from reference TRBV2 and TRBJ1-1, is EPEVTQTPSHQVTQMGQEVILRCVPISNHLYFYWYRQILGQKVEFLVSFYNNEISEKSEIFDDQFSVERPDGSNFTLKIRSTKLEDSAMYFCASSPDSSTEAFFGQGTRLTVV.

The chain carries TRBV11-2 and TRBJ1-1, with D perhaps TRBD1 (6 bases). Germline values: CDR1 SGHAT, CDR2 FQNNGV. V lost 1 base and J 5 bases, leaving 20 bases between the germline ends. This CDR3 has 17 amino acids. CDR3 sequence (DNA): TGTGCCAGCAGCTTAGGGATTGGGGGCCCACTGACGACTGAAGCTTTCTTT. Amino acids: CASSLGIGGPLTTEAFF.

This chain joins TRBV27 and TRBJ1-2; 9 positions match TRBD1. J lost 7 bases, V lost 5 bases, and 11 bases had no gene match. Germline loops: CDR1 MNHEY, CDR2 SMNVEV (reference sequence). CDR3 size: 15 residues. This CDR3 reads CASSPTGQGPAGYTF. Written as DNA, the CDR3 is TGTGCCAGCAGTCCCACGGGACAGGGACCCGCTGGCTACACCTTC.

The chain carries TRBV6-5 and TRBJ2-1; possible D gene TRBD1, 5 bases. The germline gives CDR1 MNHEY, CDR2 SVGAGI. V was clipped by 5 bases and J by 7 bases, with 12 bases between them. CDR3 length: 13 residues. CDR3 bases: TGTGCCAGCAGTCGAAACAGGAATAATGAGCAGTTCTTC. This gives the protein CASSRNRNNEQFF.

The rearrangement links TRBV4-2 to TRBJ2-3; 12 bases fit TRBD2. Trimming at V came to 6 bases and at J to 6 bases, leaving 13 bases not matched to a gene. CDR3 size: 17 residues. Germline assignment: CDR1 LGHNA and CDR2 YNFKEQ. In nucleotides, the CDR3 is TGTGCCAGCAGTCCGAAATCTAGCGGGGGGGCCCGGGATACGCAGTATTTT. It codes for CASSPKSSGGARDTQYF.

The CDR3 protein is CATSDQGDYGYTF. Here the CDR3 DNA reads TGTGCCACCAGTGATCAGGGGGACTATGGCTACACCTTC. The genes are TRBV24-1 and TRBJ1-2; 7 bases agree with TRBD1. Germline values: CDR1 KGHDR, CDR2 SFDVKD. V shed 3 bases, J shed 3 bases, and the junction held 0 bases outside the gene matches. The CDR3 runs 13 residues.

V usage is TRBV24-1 and J usage is TRBJ2-5; 10 bases align to TRBD1. Trimming at V came to 3 bases and at J to 5 bases, leaving 2 bases not matched to a gene. This CDR3 region has 14 residues. The germline gives CDR1 KGHDR, CDR2 SFDVKD. The CDR3 DNA reads TGTGCCACCAGTGATGACAGGGGGCTGGAGACCCAGTACTTC. Protein product: CATSDDRGLETQYF.

The chain recombines TRBV27 with TRBJ1-5; 7 positions match TRBD1. After removal of 5 bases from V and 7 bases from J, the junction contained 11 bases not matched to a gene. CDR3 size: 15 residues. Germline V gene data show CDR1 as MNHEY and CDR2 as SMNVEV (reference sequence). The CDR3 spells CASSRTGANRQPQHF. The CDR3 region has the DNA TGTGCCAGCAGTCGAACAGGGGCGAACAGACAGCCCCAGCATTTT.

V and J are TRBV19 and TRBJ1-2; D is possibly TRBD1 (5 bases). The germline V gene encodes CDR1 LNHDA and CDR2 SQIVND (reference sequence). This CDR3 has 15 residues. The ends were cut back, 6 bases at V and 4 bases at J, with 18 bases in the middle. The CDR3 sequence is CASSDVSGQGYGYTF. For the CDR3, the DNA is TGTGCCAGTAGCGACGTTTCAGGGCAAGGCTATGGCTACACCTTC. The full variable domain, completed using reference TRBV19 and TRBJ1-2, is DGGITQSPKYLFRKEGQNVTLSCEQNLNHDAMYWYRQDPGQGLRLIYYSQIVNDFQKGDIAEGYSVSREKKESFPLTVTSAQKNPTAFYLCASSDVSGQGYGYTFGSGTRLTVV.